The subject of this entry is one T cell receptor beta chain. The data are from a study of technical replicates of blood from a few donors. Germline V gene lookup returns CDR1 ENHRY and CDR2 SYGVKD. The CDR3 extends over 13 amino acids. Trimming removed 7 bases from V and 4 bases from J; junction bases left unmatched: 6. Only in-frame clones appear in the TCRdb table, and some are missing; sequencing was by immunoSEQ multiplex PCR. In the table there are about 99,000 clones, approximately 95% of which are singletons. This TCR was recovered from a human donor in good health. Sequenced material: T cells isolated from PBMCs. The genes are TRBV10-3 and TRBJ1-2, with 7 bases lining up with TRBD1. The CDR3 sequence: CAITGTDLYGYTF. The CDR3 DNA reads as TGTGCCATCACCGGGACAGACCTCTATGGCTACACCTTC.